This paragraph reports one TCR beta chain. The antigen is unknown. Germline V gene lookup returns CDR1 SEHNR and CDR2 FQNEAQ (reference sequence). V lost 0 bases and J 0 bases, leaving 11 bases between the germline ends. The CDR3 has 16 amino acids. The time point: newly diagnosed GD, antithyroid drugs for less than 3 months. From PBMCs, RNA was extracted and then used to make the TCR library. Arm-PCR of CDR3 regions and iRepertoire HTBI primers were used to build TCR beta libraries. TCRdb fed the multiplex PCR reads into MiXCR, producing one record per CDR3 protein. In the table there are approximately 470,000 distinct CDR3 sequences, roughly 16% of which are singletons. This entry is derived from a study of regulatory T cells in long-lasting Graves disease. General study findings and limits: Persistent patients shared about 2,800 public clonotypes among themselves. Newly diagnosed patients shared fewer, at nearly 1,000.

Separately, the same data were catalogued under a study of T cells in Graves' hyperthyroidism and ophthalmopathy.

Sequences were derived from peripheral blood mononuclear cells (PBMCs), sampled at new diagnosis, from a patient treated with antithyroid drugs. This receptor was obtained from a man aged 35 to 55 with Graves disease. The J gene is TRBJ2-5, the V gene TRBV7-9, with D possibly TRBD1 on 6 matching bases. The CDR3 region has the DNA TGTGCCAGCAGCTTAGCGCAGGGGACGTACCAAGAGACCCAGTACTTC. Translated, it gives CASSLAQGTYQETQYF.